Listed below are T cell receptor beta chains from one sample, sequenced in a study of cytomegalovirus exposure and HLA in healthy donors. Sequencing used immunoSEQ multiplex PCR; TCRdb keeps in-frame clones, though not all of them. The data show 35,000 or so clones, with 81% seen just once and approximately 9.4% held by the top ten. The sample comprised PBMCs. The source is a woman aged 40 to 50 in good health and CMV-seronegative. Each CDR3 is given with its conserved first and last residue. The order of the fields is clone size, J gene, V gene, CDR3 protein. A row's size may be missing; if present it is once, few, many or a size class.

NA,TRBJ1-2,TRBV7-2,CASSAGTGFGYGYTF
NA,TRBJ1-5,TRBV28,CASSSGTGGIQPQHF
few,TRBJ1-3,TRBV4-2,CASSQDTGDGNTIYF
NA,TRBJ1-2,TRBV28,CASSPGQGVRGYTF
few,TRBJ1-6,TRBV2,CASRKQGTNSPLHF
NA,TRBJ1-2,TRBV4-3,CASSQVWTGTGSYTF
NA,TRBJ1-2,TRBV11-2,CASSLFGSGYTF
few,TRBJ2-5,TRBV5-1,CASSLRGGGQETQYF
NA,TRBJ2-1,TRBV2,CASSPWRGDSEQFF
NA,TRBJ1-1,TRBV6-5,CASRQNTEAFF
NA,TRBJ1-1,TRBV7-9,CASSLGPAGQFEAFF
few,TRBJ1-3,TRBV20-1,CSATAGNTIYF
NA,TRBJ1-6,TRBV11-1,CASSPTGNSPLHF
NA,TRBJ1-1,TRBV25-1,CASSEDRFGTEAFF
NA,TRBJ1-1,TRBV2,CASRLQGIEALF
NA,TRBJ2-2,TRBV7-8,CASSSRHGPGELFF
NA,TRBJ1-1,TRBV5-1,CASSLIRGPHTEAFF
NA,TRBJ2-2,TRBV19,CASKIGQGWTGELFF
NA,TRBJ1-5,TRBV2,CASSEGRARNQPQHF
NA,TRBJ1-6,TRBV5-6,CASSLGGSSYNSPLHF
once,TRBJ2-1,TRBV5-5,CASSLGGSYNEQFF
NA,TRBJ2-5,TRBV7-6,CASSYALETQYF
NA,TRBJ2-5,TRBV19,CASSPLHPGTGEETQYF
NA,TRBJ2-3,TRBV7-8,CASSLWLAGADTQYF
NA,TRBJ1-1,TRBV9,CASSLISNTEAFF
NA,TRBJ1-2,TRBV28,CASSSPQGRMGGYTF
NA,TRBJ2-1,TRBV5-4,CASSSRAGGINEQFF
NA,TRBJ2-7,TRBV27,CASSLSDSNEQYF
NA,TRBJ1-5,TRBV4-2,CASSQDGGNQPQHF
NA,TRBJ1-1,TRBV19,CASSPRDRGLATEAFF
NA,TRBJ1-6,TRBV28,CASKLGGSGSPLHF
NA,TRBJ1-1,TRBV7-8,CASSLNAIRARGDTEAFF
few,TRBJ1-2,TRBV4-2,CASSQGGGRDGYTF
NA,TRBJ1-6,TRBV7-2,CASSLGQHNSPLHF
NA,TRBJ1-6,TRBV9,CASSVGGDNSPLHF
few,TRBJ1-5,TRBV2,CASSGQGGNQPQHF
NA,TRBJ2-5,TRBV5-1,CASSLQQETQYF
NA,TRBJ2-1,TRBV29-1,CSVDGGYEQFF
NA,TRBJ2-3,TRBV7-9,CASSPHGGADTQYF
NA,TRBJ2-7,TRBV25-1,CASSESGTPQYF
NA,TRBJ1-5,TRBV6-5,CASSPQQGSSQPQHF
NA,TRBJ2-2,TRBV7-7,CASSLLRDTGELFF
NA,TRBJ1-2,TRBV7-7,CASSLVDSHYDGYTF
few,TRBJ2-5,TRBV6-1,CATAGGRITYF
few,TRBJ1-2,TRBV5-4,CASSLDFGAGDGYTF
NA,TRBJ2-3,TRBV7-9,CVVTRDSSSTDTQYF
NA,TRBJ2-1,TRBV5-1,CASSPGPPSYNEQFF
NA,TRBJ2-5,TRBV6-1,CASSDGGGQETQYF
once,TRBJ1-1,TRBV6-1,CASSPTTNTEAFF
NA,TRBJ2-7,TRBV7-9,CASSPQDNEQYF
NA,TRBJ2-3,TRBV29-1,CSARDGPRTDTQYF
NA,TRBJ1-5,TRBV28,CASSLRQGGNQPQHF
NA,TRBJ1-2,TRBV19,CASRQGVRAGYTF
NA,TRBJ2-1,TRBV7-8,CASSGTGTTTYNEQFF
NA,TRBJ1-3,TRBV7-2,CASSRDSLDGNTIYF
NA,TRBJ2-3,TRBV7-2,CASSPEAGGTDTQYF
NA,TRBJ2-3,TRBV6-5,CASNPSGGAYTQYF
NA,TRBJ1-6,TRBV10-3,CAINPGGQNSPLHF